This entry lists 26 T cell receptor beta chains sequenced from one sample in a study of T cell responses to AZD1222 COVID-19 vaccine (dated by TCRdb to the early 2020s). Library creation used the immunoSEQ multiplex PCR assay. In TCRdb, the immuneACCESS table is reduced to in-frame sequences with V and J assigned. These tables do not hold every clone; where another copy was compared, an unresolved V gene accounts for under half, and the others remain unexplained. Across this sample there are under 200,000 clones, with 90% to 95% seen only once. Approximately 1.3% of the sample is held by the ten biggest clonotypes. In the paper's terms, the time point label means: about 28 days (+/-7) after the second vaccine dose. The sample consisted of peripheral blood, taken 28 days after the second AZD1222 dose. Receptors originate from an adult who received the AZD1222 COVID-19 vaccine.

This chain joins TRBV4-1 and TRBJ1-2; D ambiguous. There are 15 residues in the CDR3. In germline, CDR1 is MGHRA, CDR2 YSYEKL. V gave up 4 bases and J gave up 6 bases, with 18 bases separating them. This CDR3 is CASSPPPPNKDGYTF. CDR3 DNA sequence: TGCGCCAGCAGCCCACCTCCCCCTAACAAGGATGGCTACACCTTC.

This clone appeared once. The chain combines TRBV24-1 with TRBJ2-5; 9 bases are shared with TRBD2. The CDR3 has 16 amino acids. Germline V gene data show CDR1 as KGHDR and CDR2 as SFDVKD. V lost 2 bases and J lost 3; bases outside the gene matches: 6. The CDR3 sequence: CATSDSATSGKETQYF. In DNA form, the CDR3 reads TGTGCCACCAGTGATTCAGCGACTAGCGGAAAAGAGACCCAGTACTTC.

V is TRBV7-8 and J is TRBJ2-3; TRBD2 might be the D (7 bases). There are 17 residues in the CDR3. CDR1 is SGHVS and CDR2 is FQNEAQ in the germline V gene. V was trimmed by 0 bases and J by 1 base, leaving 14 bases between them. The CDR3 sequence is CASSLAPGGAGTDTQYF. In DNA form, the CDR3 reads TGTGCCAGCAGCTTAGCTCCGGGGGGCGCCGGCACAGATACGCAGTATTTT. The full variable domain, completed using reference TRBV7-8 and TRBJ2-3, is GAGVSQSPRYKVAKRGQDVALRCDPISGHVSLFWYQQALGQGPEFLTYFQNEAQLDKSGLPSDRFFAERPEGSVSTLKIQRTQQEDSAVYLCASSLAPGGAGTDTQYFGPGTRLTVL.

This chain connects TRBV2 to TRBJ1-6; TRBD1 is a possible D gene (5 bases). Per germline, CDR1 SNHLY and CDR2 FYNNEI. This CDR3 is built from 15 residues. V was cut by 2 bases and J by 6 bases, with 11 bases left in between. The CDR3 protein is CASSEIQGINSPLHF. In DNA, the CDR3 is TGTGCCAGCAGTGAAATCCAGGGAATTAATTCACCCCTCCACTTT.

V usage is TRBV18 and J usage is TRBJ2-7; 7 nucleotides line up with TRBD1. Germline V gene lookup returns CDR1 KGHSH and CDR2 LQKENI. Trimming removed 6 bases from V and 0 bases from J; junction bases left unmatched: 5. This CDR3 has 14 amino acids. As DNA, the CDR3 is TGTGCCAGCTCGGACAGGTTAAGCTCCTACGAGCAGTACTTC. Translating gives CASSDRLSSYEQYF.

The chain is built from TRBV24-1 and TRBJ1-1; 7 positions match TRBD1. Germline V gives CDR1 KGHDR, CDR2 SFDVKD. CDR3 length: 15 residues. Trimming at V came to 3 bases and at J to 5 bases, leaving 8 bases not matched to a gene. CDR3 DNA: TGTGCCACCAGTGATCCCGCAGGGGGGAGAACTGAAGCTTTCTTT. Its protein is CATSDPAGGRTEAFF.

The V call is TRBV7-9, the J call TRBJ1-5; D is undetermined. CDR1 is SEHNR and CDR2 is FQNEAQ in the germline V gene (reference sequence). The CDR3 extends over 15 amino acids. V shed 1 base and J shed 5 bases, with 12 bases lying between them. The CDR3 sequence is CASSLGVDWHQPQHF. For the CDR3, the DNA is TGTGCCAGCAGCTTAGGTGTGGATTGGCATCAGCCCCAGCATTTT.

V gene TRBV28 combines with J gene TRBJ1-5; D call uncertain. From germline, CDR1 is MDHEN and CDR2 SYDVKM. The V end lost 6 bases, the J end lost 0 bases, and 12 bases lay between the germline ends. The CDR3 has 15 residues. CDR3 in amino acids: CASREKSGSNQPQHF. The CDR3 bases are TGTGCCAGCAGGGAGAAGTCCGGTAGCAATCAGCCCCAGCATTTT.

This sequence joins TRBV2 and TRBJ1-2; D perhaps matches TRBD1 (5 bases). The germline V gene has CDR1 SNHLY and CDR2 FYNNEI. The CDR3 length is 14 residues. Trimming left V 4 bases short and J 2 bases short, with 11 bases between. CDR3 protein: CASSVRAANYGYTF. The DNA for the CDR3 is TGTGCCAGCAGTGTCAGGGCCGCCAACTATGGCTACACCTTC.

In this sample, this clone turned up once. V is TRBV11-2 and J is TRBJ2-7, with D perhaps TRBD1 (6 bases). From germline, CDR1 is SGHAT and CDR2 FQNNGV. The CDR3 has 16 amino acids. The V end was cut by 3 bases, the J end by 1 base, with 16 bases between. The CDR3 DNA reads as TGTGCCAGCAGCTTGTGGAACGGAAGGGGGTCCTACGAGCAGTACTTC. Its protein product is CASSLWNGRGSYEQYF.

The chain has TRBV5-1 and TRBJ1-2; 7 bases fit TRBD1. V dropped 4 bases and J dropped 8; count of bases not matched to a gene: 14. Germline V lookup: CDR1 SGHRS, CDR2 YFSETQ. CDR3 length equals 15 residues. This chain's CDR3 is CASSPRQGPFRGYTF. Here the CDR3 DNA reads TGCGCCAGCAGCCCCCGACAGGGCCCCTTTCGAGGCTACACCTTC.

The V gene is TRBV7-2, the J gene TRBJ1-5, with 9 bases identical to TRBD1. The CDR3 loop spans 17 amino acids. The germline V gene has CDR1 SGHTA and CDR2 FQGNSA. Trimming at V came to 5 bases and at J to 3 bases, leaving 11 bases not matched to a gene. In DNA form, the CDR3 reads TGTGCCAGCAGCCGCCGGGACAGGGTTGGGGACAATCAGCCCCAGCATTTT. It translates to CASSRRDRVGDNQPQHF.

The chain uses TRBV10-1 and TRBJ1-3; D perhaps matches TRBD1 (6 bases). This CDR3 comprises 16 residues. Germline V gene lookup returns CDR1 WNHNN and CDR2 SYGVQD (reference sequence). The ends were cut back, 2 bases at V and 0 bases at J, with 11 bases in the middle. The CDR3 is CASSEIAGASGNTIYF. In DNA, the CDR3 is TGCGCCAGCAGTGAGATCGCAGGGGCCTCTGGAAACACCATATATTTT.

This chain joins TRBV19 and TRBJ2-4; 10 bases fit TRBD2. The length of the CDR3 is 16 residues. V gave up 3 bases and J gave up 8 bases; unmatched junction bases: 10. From germline, CDR1 is LNHDA and CDR2 SQIVND (reference sequence). CDR3 protein: CASSIGLAGEKYIQYF. The CDR3 nucleotides are TGTGCCAGTAGTATTGGGCTAGCGGGAGAGAAATACATTCAGTACTTC.

J is TRBJ1-4 and V is TRBV6-2 or TRBV6-3; D is undetermined. The CDR3 spans 15 residues. Germline-derived CDR1 and CDR2 are MNHEY and SVGEGT. The germline V and J ends were trimmed by 1 base and 0 bases, with 6 bases remaining between them. The CDR3 spells CASSYYHATNEKLFF. The CDR3 DNA follows: TGTGCCAGCAGTTACTACCACGCAACTAATGAAAAACTGTTTTTT.

This chain joins TRBV7-9 and TRBJ2-7, with 7 bases identical to TRBD1. CDR3 length: 13 amino acids. V shed 2 bases and J 2 bases; nucleotides not matched to a gene: 0. The germline V gene has CDR1 SEHNR and CDR2 FQNEAQ (reference sequence). CDR3: CASSLTGAYEQYF. For the CDR3, the DNA is TGTGCCAGCAGCTTAACAGGGGCCTACGAGCAGTACTTC. The full variable domain, completed using reference TRBV7-9 and TRBJ2-7, is DTGVSQNPRHKITKRGQNVTFRCDPISEHNRLYWYRQTLGQGPEFLTYFQNEAQLEKSRLLSDRFSAERPKGSFSTLEIQRTEQGDSAMYLCASSLTGAYEQYFGPGTRLTVT.

J is TRBJ2-6 and V is TRBV4-3, with D possibly called TRBD1 or TRBD2 (5 bases each). V lost 4 bases and J 2 bases, leaving 12 bases between the germline ends. The germline V gene encodes CDR1 LGHNA and CDR2 YSLEER. The CDR3 is made up of 16 amino acids. The CDR3 here is CASSLMGVAGANVLTF. The CDR3 nucleotides are TGCGCCAGCAGCCTGATGGGGGTAGCTGGGGCCAACGTCCTGACTTTC.

This chain links TRBV27 with TRBJ2-3; 9 bases map to TRBD2. The CDR3 covers 14 residues. The germline gives CDR1 MNHEY, CDR2 SMNVEV (reference sequence). With 7 bases clipped from V and 4 bases from J, the junction kept 6 bases outside the gene matches. CDR3 residues: CASTYSGSPDTQYF. In nucleotides, the CDR3 is TGTGCCAGCACCTATAGCGGGAGCCCAGATACGCAGTATTTT.

The V and J genes are TRBV24-1 and TRBJ1-1; the D gene is possibly TRBD1 (6 bases). V was cut by 9 bases and J by 7 bases, with 11 bases left in between. The length of the CDR3 is 11 residues. Germline V gene data show CDR1 as KGHDR and CDR2 as SFDVKD. CDR3 DNA sequence: TGTGCCACCGAGGGGGGAGGTGAAGCTTTCTTT. Residues: CATEGGGEAFF.

The chain recombines TRBV11-2 with TRBJ1-5; the D is unclear. The CDR3 has 13 residues. V was shortened by 2 bases and J by 2 bases, with 4 bases between the two germline ends. Germline V CDR1 and CDR2: SGHAT, FQNNGV. The CDR3 here is CASSLYRNQPQHF. CDR3 DNA sequence: TGTGCCAGCAGCTTATATCGCAATCAGCCCCAGCATTTT.

The chain is built from TRBV10-1 and TRBJ2-1, with D possibly being TRBD1 or TRBD2 (5 bases each). In germline, CDR1 is WNHNN, CDR2 SYGVQD (reference sequence). V gave up 0 bases and J gave up 2 bases, with 8 bases separating them. The CDR3 covers 15 residues. CDR3 protein: CASSESRGPYNEQFF. In DNA, the CDR3 is TGCGCCAGCAGTGAGTCGAGGGGACCCTACAATGAGCAGTTCTTC.

This chain connects TRBV23-1 to TRBJ2-2; TRBD1 agrees at 7 bases. TRBV23-1 is assigned to the ORF class and has an uncertain function. V lost 7 bases and J lost 3; bases outside the gene matches: 8. This CDR3 region has 15 residues. The DNA for the CDR3 is TGCGCCAGCAACCGCGACAGGGTCGACACCGGGGAGCTGTTTTTT. Protein sequence: CASNRDRVDTGELFF.

V gene TRBV27 combines with J gene TRBJ2-7, with 7 bases aligning to TRBD1. Losses at the gene ends were 3 bases for V and 4 bases for J; bases not matched to a gene: 6. CDR1 MNHEY and CDR2 SMNVEV come from the germline V gene (reference sequence). The length of the CDR3 is 14 residues. The CDR3 spells CASSLGQIGYEQYF. CDR3 DNA: TGTGCCAGCAGTTTGGGACAGATCGGATACGAGCAGTACTTC.

The chain carries TRBV30 and TRBJ1-4; maybe TRBD1 (6 bases). The V gene's germline CDR1 is GTSNPN and CDR2 SVGIG (reference sequence). Trimming removed 8 bases from V and 8 bases from J, with 12 bases in between. The CDR3 is made up of 11 amino acids. The CDR3 nucleotides read TGTGCCGGAAGCAGGGGAGAAAAACTGTTTTTT. It translates to CAGSRGEKLFF.

This chain connects TRBV12-5 to TRBJ1-1, with 10 positions matching TRBD1. This CDR3 region has 13 residues. Germline loops: CDR1 LGHNT, CDR2 FRNRAP. The CDR3: CAVGLGQGTEAFF. CDR3 DNA: TGTGCAGTAGGTCTGGGACAGGGGACTGAAGCTTTCTTT.

This rearrangement joins TRBV6-5 to TRBJ1-3; the D is unclear. Germline V gene data show CDR1 as MNHEY and CDR2 as SVGAGI. V was clipped by 11 bases and J by 4 bases, with 21 bases between them. This CDR3 contains 15 residues. CDR3: CASRDGPPGGNTIYF. The CDR3 DNA reads as TGTGCCTCACGAGACGGGCCACCGGGAGGAAACACCATATATTTT.